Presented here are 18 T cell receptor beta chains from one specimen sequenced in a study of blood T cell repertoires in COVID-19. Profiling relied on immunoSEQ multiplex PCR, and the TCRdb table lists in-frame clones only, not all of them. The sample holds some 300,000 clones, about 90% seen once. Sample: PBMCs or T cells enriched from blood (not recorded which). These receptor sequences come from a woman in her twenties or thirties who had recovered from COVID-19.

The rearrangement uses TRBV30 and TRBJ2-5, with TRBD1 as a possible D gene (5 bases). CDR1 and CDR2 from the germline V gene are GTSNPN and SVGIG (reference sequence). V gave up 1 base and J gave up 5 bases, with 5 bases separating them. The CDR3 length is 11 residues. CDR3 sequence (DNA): TGTGCCTGGAGTGAGGGGGAGACCCAGTACTTC. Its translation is CAWSEGETQYF.

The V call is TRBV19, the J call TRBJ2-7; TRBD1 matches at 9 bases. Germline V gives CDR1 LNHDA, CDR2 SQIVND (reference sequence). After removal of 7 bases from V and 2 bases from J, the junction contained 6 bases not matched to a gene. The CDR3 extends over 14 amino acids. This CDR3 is CASNNRGHAYEQYF. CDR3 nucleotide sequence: TGTGCCAGTAATAACAGGGGGCATGCCTACGAGCAGTACTTC.

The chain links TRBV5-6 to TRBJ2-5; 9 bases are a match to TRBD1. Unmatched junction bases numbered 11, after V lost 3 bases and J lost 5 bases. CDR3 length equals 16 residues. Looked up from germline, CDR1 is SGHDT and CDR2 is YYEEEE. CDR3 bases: TGTGCCAGCAGCTCGGGACAGGGAGGATTTGGGGAGACCCAGTACTTC. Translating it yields CASSSGQGGFGETQYF.

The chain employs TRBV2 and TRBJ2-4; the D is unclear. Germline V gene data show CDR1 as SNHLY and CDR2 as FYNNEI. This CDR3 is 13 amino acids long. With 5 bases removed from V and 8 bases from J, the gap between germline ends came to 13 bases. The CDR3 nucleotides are TGTGCCAGCAGTTCAGAGGCGGCGGACATTCAGTACTTC. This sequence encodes CASSSEAADIQYF.

CDR3 sequence reads: CASSLSLTGELFF. CDR3 nucleotide sequence: TGTGCCAGCAGCTTATCACTCACCGGGGAGCTGTTTTTT. The genes are TRBV11-2 and TRBJ2-2; no clear D. This CDR3 has 13 amino acids. Germline loops: CDR1 SGHAT, CDR2 FQNNGV. V was pared by 2 bases and J by 4 bases, with 5 bases between.

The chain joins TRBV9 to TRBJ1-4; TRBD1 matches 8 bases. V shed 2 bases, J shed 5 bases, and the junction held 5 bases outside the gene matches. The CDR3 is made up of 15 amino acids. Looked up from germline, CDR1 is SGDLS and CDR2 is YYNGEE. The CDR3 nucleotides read TGTGCCAGCAGCGTCGAGGACAGGGTAAATGAAAAACTGTTTTTT. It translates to CASSVEDRVNEKLFF.

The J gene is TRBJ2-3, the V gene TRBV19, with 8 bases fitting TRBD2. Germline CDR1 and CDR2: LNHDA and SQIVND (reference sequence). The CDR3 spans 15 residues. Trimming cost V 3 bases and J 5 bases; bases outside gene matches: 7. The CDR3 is CASSILAGGKDTQYF. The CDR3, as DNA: TGTGCCAGTAGTATCTTGGCGGGAGGCAAAGATACGCAGTATTTT.

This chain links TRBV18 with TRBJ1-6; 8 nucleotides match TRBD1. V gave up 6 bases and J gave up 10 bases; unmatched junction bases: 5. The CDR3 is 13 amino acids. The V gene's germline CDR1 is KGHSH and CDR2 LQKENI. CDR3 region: CASSDRVGSPLHF. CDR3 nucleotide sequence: TGTGCCAGCTCGGACAGGGTCGGATCACCCCTCCACTTT.

The DNA of the CDR3 is TGTGCCAGCACCTTGGAGGTGGGACTGTTTTTT. It is translated as CASTLEVGLFF. The genes are TRBV2 and TRBJ1-4; unclear D gene. The germline CDR1 and CDR2 sequences are SNHLY and FYNNEI. This CDR3 has 11 residues. V was shortened by 7 bases and J by 13 bases, with 13 bases between the two germline ends.

CDR3 loop: CASSPTGQAWSGANVLTF. The CDR3 DNA sequence: TGCGCCAGCAGCCCGACCGGACAGGCATGGTCTGGGGCCAACGTCCTGACTTTC. The chain uses TRBV5-1 and TRBJ2-6, with 7 bases matching TRBD1. Germline V gene data show CDR1 as SGHRS and CDR2 as YFSETQ. Germline trimming cut 4 bases from V and 1 base from J; bases unmatched to any gene: 11. This CDR3 spans 18 amino acids.

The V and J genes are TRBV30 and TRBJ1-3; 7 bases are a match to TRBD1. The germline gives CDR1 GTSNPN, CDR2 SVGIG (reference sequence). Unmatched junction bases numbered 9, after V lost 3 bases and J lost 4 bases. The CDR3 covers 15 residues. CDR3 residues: CAWSASWDSGNTIYF. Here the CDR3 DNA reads TGTGCCTGGAGCGCCTCGTGGGACAGCGGAAACACCATATATTTT.

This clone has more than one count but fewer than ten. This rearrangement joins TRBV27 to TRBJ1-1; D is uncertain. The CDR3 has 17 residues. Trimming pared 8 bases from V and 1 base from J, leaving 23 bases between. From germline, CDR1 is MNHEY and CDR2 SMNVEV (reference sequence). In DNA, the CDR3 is TGTGCCAGCGTCAGTTCCCCATTTTCAGGATCGAACACTGAAGCTTTCTTT. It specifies CASVSSPFSGSNTEAFF.

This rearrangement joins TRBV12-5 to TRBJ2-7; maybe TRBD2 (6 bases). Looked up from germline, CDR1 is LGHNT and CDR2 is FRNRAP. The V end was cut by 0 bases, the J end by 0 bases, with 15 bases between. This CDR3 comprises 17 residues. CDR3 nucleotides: TGTGCTAGTGGTTTGGTCCTTTTGGGGGGAGACTCCTACGAGCAGTACTTC. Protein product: CASGLVLLGGDSYEQYF.

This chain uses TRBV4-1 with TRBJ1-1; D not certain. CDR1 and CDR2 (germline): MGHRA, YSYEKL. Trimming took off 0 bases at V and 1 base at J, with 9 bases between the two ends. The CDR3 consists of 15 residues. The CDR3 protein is CASSQDLAENTEAFF. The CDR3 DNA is TGCGCCAGCAGCCAAGATCTAGCCGAGAACACTGAAGCTTTCTTT.

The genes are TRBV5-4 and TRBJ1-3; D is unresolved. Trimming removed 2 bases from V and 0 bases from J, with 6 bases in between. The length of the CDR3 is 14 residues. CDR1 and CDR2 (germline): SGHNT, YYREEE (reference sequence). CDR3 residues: CASSFTNSGNTIYF. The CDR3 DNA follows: TGTGCCAGCAGCTTCACAAACTCTGGAAACACCATATATTTT.

The CDR3, as DNA: TGTGCCAGCAGTCCCCACAGGAACGCTGGAAACACCATATATTTT. Translation gives CASSPHRNAGNTIYF. The rearrangement uses TRBV27 and TRBJ1-3, with D tentatively TRBD1 (5 bases). Germline V gene sequence: CDR1 MNHEY, CDR2 SMNVEV (reference sequence). The V end was cut by 5 bases, the J end by 2 bases, with 13 bases between. This CDR3 spans 15 amino acids.

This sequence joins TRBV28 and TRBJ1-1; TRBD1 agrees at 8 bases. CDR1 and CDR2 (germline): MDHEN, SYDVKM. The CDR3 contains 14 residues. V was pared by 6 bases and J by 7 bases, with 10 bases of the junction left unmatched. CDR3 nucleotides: TGTGCCAGCAGGGAAGCCGGGACAGGACATGAAGCTTTCTTT. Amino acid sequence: CASREAGTGHEAFF.

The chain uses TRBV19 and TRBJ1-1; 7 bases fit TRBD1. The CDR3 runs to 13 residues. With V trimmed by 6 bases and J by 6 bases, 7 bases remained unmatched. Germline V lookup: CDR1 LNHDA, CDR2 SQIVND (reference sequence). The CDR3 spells CASRPTGAPEAFF. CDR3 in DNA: TGTGCCAGTAGGCCCACAGGGGCGCCTGAAGCTTTCTTT.